This TCR beta chain was identified during a study of blood T cells in healthy people across ages. There are 12 residues in the CDR3. V gave up 6 bases and J gave up 5 bases, with 10 bases separating them. In germline, CDR1 is LGHNT, CDR2 FRNRAP. Alongside a J-beta primer mix, a sample-barcoded 5' primer served in a second PCR lasting about 7 to 12 cycles. TCRdb independently ran MiXCR on the 5' RACE reads; one entry per CDR3 protein. The table lists 1.5 million to 2 million distinct CDR3 sequences, roughly 27% of them singletons. The origin of this receptor is a woman aged 30 to 39 in good health. The sequenced material came from blood. The genes are TRBV12-5 and TRBJ1-1, with D perhaps TRBD1 (6 bases). In DNA, the CDR3 is TGTGCTAGTGGCACAGGGTTGACTGAAGCTTTCTTT. This sequence encodes CASGTGLTEAFF. Filled out from reference TRBV12-5 and TRBJ1-1, the complete variable domain reads DARVTQTPRHKVTEMGQEVTMRCQPILGHNTVFWYRQTMMQGLELLAYFRNRAPLDDSGMPKDRFSAEMPDATLATLKIQPSEPRDSAVYFCASGTGLTEAFFGQGTRLTVV.